What follows are 16 T cell receptor beta chains derived from one specimen sequenced in a study of OX40 agonist ivuxolimab in advanced cancers. Generated by immunoSEQ multiplex PCR, the TCRdb table keeps only in-frame clones and is missing some. This sample has fewer than 85,000 clones, with about 86% found just once. Sample: CD4+ or CD8+ T cells sorted from blood, taken in a trial of the OX40 agonist ivuxolimab. Receptor source: an adult with an advanced solid tumor such as melanoma, head and neck, liver or kidney cancer.

The CDR3 DNA follows: TGTGCCAGCACCACCACAGGGGGATTGAACACTGAAGCTTTCTTT. Translating it yields CASTTTGGLNTEAFF. This chain uses TRBV6-1 with TRBJ1-1, with 8 bases that match TRBD1. With 7 bases clipped from V and 0 bases from J, the junction kept 7 bases outside the gene matches. The CDR3 extends over 15 amino acids. CDR1 and CDR2 (germline): MNHNS, SASEGT.

As to this clone: At one of its ends the junction is not consistent with the germline gene, which may arise from a read error. The rearrangement uses TRBV5-1 and TRBJ1-4, with D unresolved. The length of the CDR3 is 14 residues. Germline CDR1 is SGHRS and CDR2 is YFSETQ. As DNA, the CDR3 is TGCGCCAGCAAGCTTTGGGCAACGAATGAAAAACTGTTTTTT. Its translation is CASKLWATNEKLFF.

This clone was recorded only once. The chain uses TRBV6-6 and TRBJ2-1; perhaps TRBD2 as D (6 bases). V was clipped by 2 bases and J by 10 bases, with 12 bases between them. CDR3 length: 13 amino acids. Germline assignment: CDR1 MNHNY and CDR2 SVGAGI (reference sequence). CDR3 nucleotide sequence: TGTGCCAGCAGTTACCCCCCGGGGGACGAGCAGTTCTTC. Residues: CASSYPPGDEQFF.

The chain is built from TRBV19 and TRBJ2-4; D is unresolved. The V end lost 3 bases, the J end lost 8 bases, and 14 bases lay between the germline ends. Looked up from germline, CDR1 is LNHDA and CDR2 is SQIVND (reference sequence). CDR3 length: 14 residues. The CDR3 region is CASSISGAWDIQYF. The CDR3 nucleotides are TGTGCCAGTAGTATCTCCGGAGCCTGGGACATTCAGTACTTC.

The V call is TRBV6-6, the J call TRBJ1-2; D may be TRBD1 (5 bases). Germline-derived CDR1 and CDR2 are MNHNY and SVGAGI (reference sequence). CDR3 length: 15 amino acids. Between the trimmed V and J ends, which lost 5 bases and 5 bases, there was a span of 18 bases. The CDR3 loop is CASSKPTVSGYGYTF. In nucleotides, the CDR3 is TGTGCCAGCAGTAAACCTACAGTTTCAGGGTATGGCTACACCTTC.

The chain carries TRBV9 and TRBJ2-3, with 16 bases that match TRBD2. Per germline, CDR1 SGDLS and CDR2 YYNGEE. V was clipped by 4 bases and J by 0 bases; unmatched bases: 8. This CDR3 contains 19 residues. The CDR3 DNA reads TGTGCCAGCAGCCGGACCGGGACTAGCGGGGGGGCCAGCACAGATACGCAGTATTTT. Translating it yields CASSRTGTSGGASTDTQYF.

V gene TRBV4-2 combines with J gene TRBJ2-3; the match to TRBD2 covers 9 bases. This CDR3 is built from 18 residues. Germline V CDR1 and CDR2: LGHNA, YNFKEQ. V lost 1 base, J lost 1 base, and 9 bases stayed unmatched. The CDR3 DNA reads TGTGCCAGCAGCCAAGCGGTGGCGGGGGGGCCGGGCACAGATACGCAGTATTTT. Translated, it gives CASSQAVAGGPGTDTQYF.

The chain recombines TRBV14 with TRBJ2-1; the match to TRBD2 covers 10 bases. With V trimmed by 4 bases and J by 0 bases, 6 bases remained unmatched. Looked up from germline, CDR1 is SGHDN and CDR2 is FVKESK. CDR3 length: 17 amino acids. The CDR3 nucleotides are TGTGCCAGCAGCCTAGCGGGGGGCTATAGCTCCTACAATGAGCAGTTCTTC. Amino acids: CASSLAGGYSSYNEQFF.

In DNA, the CDR3 is TGCGCCAGCAGCCCGGTTGGGCGGAATGAAAAACTGTTTTTT. Its translation is CASSPVGRNEKLFF. This chain joins TRBV5-1 and TRBJ1-4; the D is unclear. Between the trimmed V and J ends, which lost 4 bases and 5 bases, there was a span of 12 bases. Germline loops: CDR1 SGHRS, CDR2 YFSETQ. This CDR3 has 14 residues.

In its sample, this clone was seen a few times. V gene TRBV28 combines with J gene TRBJ2-1; D is uncertain. The CDR3 is made up of 13 amino acids. The germline V and J ends were trimmed by 3 bases and 8 bases, with 11 bases remaining between them. Germline CDR1 is MDHEN and CDR2 is SYDVKM. The CDR3 nucleotides read TGTGCCAGCAGTTTGGCCCCCGGGTATGAGCAGTTCTTC. It specifies CASSLAPGYEQFF.

The chain joins TRBV14 to TRBJ2-1, with D perhaps TRBD1 or TRBD2 (5 bases each). The germline CDR1 and CDR2 sequences are SGHDN and FVKESK. The V end lost 4 bases, the J end lost 9 bases, and 13 bases lay between the germline ends. This CDR3 has 13 amino acids. For the CDR3, the DNA is TGTGCCAGCAGCCTTCCACGGGGCACTGAGCAGTTCTTC. This gives the protein CASSLPRGTEQFF.

This clone has just a few counts. This chain links TRBV15 with TRBJ2-5; perhaps D is TRBD1 or TRBD2 (6 bases each). Germline-derived CDR1 and CDR2 are LNHNV and YYDKDF (reference sequence). The CDR3 contains 14 residues. V shed 3 bases and J shed 7 bases, with 15 bases lying between them. The CDR3 DNA is TGTGCCACCAGCAGGACAGGAGGGGTAGGGACCCAGTACTTC. This codes for CATSRTGGVGTQYF.

This chain uses TRBV19 with TRBJ2-3; TRBD1 matches 12 bases. CDR1 and CDR2 from the germline V gene are LNHDA and SQIVND (reference sequence). The CDR3 runs to 17 residues. V lost 5 bases, J lost 5 bases, and 11 bases stayed unmatched. CDR3 sequence: CASSHKTGQGAGDTQYF. The CDR3 DNA is TGTGCCAGTAGTCACAAGACGGGACAGGGGGCGGGAGATACGCAGTATTTT.

This chain uses TRBV18 with TRBJ1-6; D gene unclear. This CDR3 comprises 16 residues. Germline CDR1 and CDR2: KGHSH and LQKENI. The V gene lost 3 bases and the J gene lost 0 bases, with 9 bases spanning the gap. CDR3 sequence reads: CASSPAVSSYNSPLHF. The CDR3, as DNA: TGTGCCAGCTCACCGGCCGTCAGCTCCTATAATTCACCCCTCCACTTT. Full variable domain (rest looked up from reference TRBV18 and TRBJ1-6): NAGVMQNPRHLVRRRGQEARLRCSPMKGHSHVYWYRQLPEEGLKFMVYLQKENIIDESGMPKERFSAEFPKEGPSILRIQQVVRGDSAAYFCASSPAVSSYNSPLHFGNGTRLTVT.

The chain carries TRBV6-1 and TRBJ1-1; D gene ambiguous. The CDR3 is 13 residues long. Germline lookup yields CDR1 MNHNS and CDR2 SASEGT. V was shortened by 3 bases and J by 12 bases, with 17 bases between the two germline ends. The CDR3 here is CASSDPQVVKTFF. Here the CDR3 DNA reads TGTGCCAGCAGTGATCCTCAGGTTGTGAAAACTTTCTTT.

The chain combines TRBV28 with TRBJ1-2; 10 bases agree with TRBD1. Trimming took 7 bases from V and 2 from J; bases not matched to a gene: 10. The germline CDR1 and CDR2 sequences are MDHEN and SYDVKM. The CDR3 extends over 16 amino acids. The CDR3 coding sequence is TGTGCCAGCACGGACGACACGGGACAGGGGAACTATGGCTACACCTTC. It translates to CASTDDTGQGNYGYTF.